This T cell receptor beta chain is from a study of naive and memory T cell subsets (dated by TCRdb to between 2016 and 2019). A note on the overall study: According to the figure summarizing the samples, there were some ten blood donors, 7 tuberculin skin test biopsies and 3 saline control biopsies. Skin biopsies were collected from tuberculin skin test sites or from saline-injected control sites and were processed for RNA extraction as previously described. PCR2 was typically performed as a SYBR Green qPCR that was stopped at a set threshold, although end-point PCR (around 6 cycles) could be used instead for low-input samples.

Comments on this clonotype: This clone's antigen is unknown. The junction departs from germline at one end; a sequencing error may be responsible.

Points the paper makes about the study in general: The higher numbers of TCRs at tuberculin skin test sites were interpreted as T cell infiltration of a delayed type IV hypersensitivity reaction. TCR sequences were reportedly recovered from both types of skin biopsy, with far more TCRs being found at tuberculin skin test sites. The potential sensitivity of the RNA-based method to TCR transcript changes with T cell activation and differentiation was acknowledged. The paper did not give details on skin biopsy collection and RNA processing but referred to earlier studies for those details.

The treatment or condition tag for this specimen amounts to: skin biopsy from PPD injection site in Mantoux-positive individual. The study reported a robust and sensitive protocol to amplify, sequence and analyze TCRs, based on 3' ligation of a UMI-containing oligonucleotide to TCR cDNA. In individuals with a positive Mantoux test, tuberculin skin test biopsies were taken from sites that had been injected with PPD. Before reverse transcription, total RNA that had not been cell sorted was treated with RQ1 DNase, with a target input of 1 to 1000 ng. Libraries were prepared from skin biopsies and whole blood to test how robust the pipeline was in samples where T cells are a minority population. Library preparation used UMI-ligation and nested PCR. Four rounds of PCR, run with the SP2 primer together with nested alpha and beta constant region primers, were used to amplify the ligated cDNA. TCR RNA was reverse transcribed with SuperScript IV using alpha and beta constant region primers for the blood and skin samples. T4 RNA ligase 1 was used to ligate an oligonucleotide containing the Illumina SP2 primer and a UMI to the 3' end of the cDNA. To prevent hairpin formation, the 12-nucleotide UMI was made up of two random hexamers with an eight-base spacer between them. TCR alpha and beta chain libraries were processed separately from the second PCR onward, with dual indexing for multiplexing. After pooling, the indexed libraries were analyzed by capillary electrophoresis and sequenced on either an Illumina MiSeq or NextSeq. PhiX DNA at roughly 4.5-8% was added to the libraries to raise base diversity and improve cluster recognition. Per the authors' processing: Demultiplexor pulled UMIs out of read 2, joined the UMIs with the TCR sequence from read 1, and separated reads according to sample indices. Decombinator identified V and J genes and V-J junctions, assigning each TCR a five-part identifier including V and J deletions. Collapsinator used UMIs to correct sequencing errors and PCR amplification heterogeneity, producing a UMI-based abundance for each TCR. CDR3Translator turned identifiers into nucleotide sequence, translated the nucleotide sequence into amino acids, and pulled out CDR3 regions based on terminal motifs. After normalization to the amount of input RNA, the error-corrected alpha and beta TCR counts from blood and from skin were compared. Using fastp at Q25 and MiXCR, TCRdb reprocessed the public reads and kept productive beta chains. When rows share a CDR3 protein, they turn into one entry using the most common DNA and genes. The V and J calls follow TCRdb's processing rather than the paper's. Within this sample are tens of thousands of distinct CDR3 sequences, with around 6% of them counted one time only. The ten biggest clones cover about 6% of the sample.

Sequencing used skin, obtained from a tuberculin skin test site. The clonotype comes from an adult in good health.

The CDR3 reads as follows: CASGLIQGYEQYF. The sequenced DNA is TGTGCCAGCGGCTTAATACAGGGCTACGAGCAGTACTTC. This chain is built from TRBV7-3 and TRBJ2-7; TRBD1 is possibly the D segment (6 matching bases). CDR3 length: 13 amino acids, cysteine to phenylalanine. CDR3 DNA only is kept here, 39 bases in frame from base 1. In the germline V gene, CDR1 corresponds to SGHTA and CDR2 to FQGTGA.